Listed below are T cell receptor beta chains from one sample, sequenced in a study of shared clonotypes between healthy human individuals. Assay used: immunoSEQ multiplex PCR; TCRdb lists only in-frame clones, some missing. The table shows roughly 2 million clones, with 95% occurring only once. Sequenced input: naive CD4+ T cells sorted from blood. These receptors were collected from a young man in good health. CDR3s include the opening cysteine and the closing phenylalanine or tryptophan. A D gene is named only where the DNA matches it firmly. The size field is filled for only some rows; it gives once, few, many or a size class.

>13|TRBJ1-2|TRBV7-8|.|few
CASSSTENYGYTF
TGTGCCAGCAGCTCGACGGAGAACTATGGCTACACCTTC
>11|TRBJ2-7|TRBV20-1|.|.
CSARGGDEQYF
TGCAGTGCTAGAGGGGGGGACGAGCAGTACTTC
>18|TRBJ2-5|TRBV13|.|.
CASSLGLILTRNQETQYF
TGTGCCAGCAGCTTAGGCCTTATCTTAACCAGAAACCAAGAGACCCAGTACTTC
>15|TRBJ2-7|TRBV2|TRBD2|.
CASSGGLAGGGEQYF
TGTGCCAGCAGTGGGGGACTAGCGGGAGGAGGTGAGCAGTACTTC
>15|TRBJ2-3|TRBV7-2|.|.
CASSLGLASTDTQYF
TGTGCCAGCAGCTTAGGTCTAGCGAGCACAGATACGCAGTATTTT
>14|TRBJ2-7|TRBV11-3|TRBD2|.
CASSPSGVANEQYF
TGTGCCAGCAGCCCTAGCGGGGTCGCGAACGAGCAGTACTTC
>13|TRBJ1-2|TRBV30|.|.
CAWSVGGSDGYTF
TGTGCCTGGAGTGTAGGAGGGTCGGATGGCTACACCTTC
>14|TRBJ2-7|TRBV2|TRBD1|.
CASLVSQGRYEQYF
TGTGCCAGCTTAGTATCACAGGGGAGATACGAGCAGTACTTC
>14|TRBJ1-5|TRBV30|TRBD1|once
CAWGPGTDNQPQHF
TGTGCCTGGGGACCCGGGACAGACAATCAGCCCCAGCATTTT
>17|TRBJ2-3|TRBV25-1|TRBD2|.
CASSECSGGSPTDTQYF
TGTGCCAGCAGTGAATGTAGCGGCGGGAGTCCCACAGATACGCAGTATTTT
>12|TRBJ1-2|TRBV28|.|.
CASSTVARGYTF
TGTGCCAGCAGCACGGTAGCGAGAGGCTACACCTTC
>16|TRBJ1-6|TRBV6-5|.|.
CASSYSIQGRISPLHF
TGTGCCAGCAGTTACTCGATTCAGGGAAGGATTTCACCCCTCCACTTT
>13|TRBJ1-6|TRBV6-4|.|.
CASSDSGGSPLHF
TGTGCCAGCAGTGACTCGGGGGGTTCACCCCTCCACTTT
>13|TRBJ1-2|TRBV6-5|.|.
CASSSSGAYGYTF
TGTGCCAGCAGCTCGTCAGGAGCCTATGGCTACACCTTC
>15|TRBJ1-4|TRBV4-1|.|once
CASSQVGGDSVKLFF
TGCGCCAGCAGCCAAGTGGGAGGGGATTCGGTAAAACTGTTTTTT
>16|TRBJ1-4|TRBV5-1|TRBD1|.
CASSEQPGGPNEKLFF
TGCGCCAGCAGCGAACAACCAGGGGGACCTAATGAAAAACTGTTTTTT
>13|TRBJ2-5|TRBV30|.|once
CAWSPGSRETQYF
TGTGCCTGGAGTCCCGGGAGCCGGGAGACCCAGTACTTC
>18|TRBJ2-1|TRBV11-2|TRBD2|.
CASSRLAGGGGSYNEQFF
TGTGCCAGCAGCCGCCTAGCGGGAGGGGGGGGCTCCTACAATGAGCAGTTCTTC
>15|TRBJ2-7|TRBV18|.|.
CASSPLALGLGEQYF
TGTGCCAGCTCACCACTAGCCCTTGGGCTGGGAGAGCAGTACTTC
>14|TRBJ2-5|TRBV9|.|.
CASSVGQHQETQYF
TGTGCCAGCAGCGTCGGACAGCACCAAGAGACCCAGTACTTC
>15|TRBJ2-3|TRBV29-1|TRBD2|once
CSVDASSGSSDTQYF
TGCAGCGTTGATGCTTCTAGCGGGAGTTCAGATACGCAGTATTTT
>15|TRBJ2-7|TRBV19|.|.
CASSRSLQGTYEQYF
TGTGCCAGTAGTAGGAGCTTACAGGGAACCTACGAGCAGTACTTC
>13|TRBJ2-7|TRBV7-9|.|.
CASARSGSYEQYF
TGTGCCAGCGCCCGAAGTGGGTCCTACGAGCAGTACTTC
>12|TRBJ2-5|TRBV5-1|TRBD2|.
CASGTRGETQYF
TGCGCCAGCGGGACTAGAGGGGAGACCCAGTACTTC
>14|TRBJ2-5|TRBV18|TRBD1|.
CASSSGTGGETQYF
TGTGCCAGCTCTTCCGGGACAGGGGGCGAGACCCAGTACTTC
>13|TRBJ2-5|TRBV4-1|.|.
CASRGLEQETQYF
TGCGCCAGCCGCGGTTTAGAACAAGAGACCCAGTACTTC
>16|TRBJ2-2|TRBV28|TRBD1|once
CASSRTGNRNTGELFF
TGTGCCAGCAGTCGGACAGGGAACCGCAACACCGGGGAGCTGTTTTTT
>16|TRBJ2-7|TRBV7-9|.|.
CASSLGRSSSSYEQYF
TGTGCCAGCAGCTTGGGAAGGAGTTCAAGCTCCTACGAGCAGTACTTC
>12|TRBJ2-4|TRBV6-6|.|.
CASSSHQGIQYF
TGTGCCAGCAGCTCCCATCAGGGCATTCAGTACTTC
>12|TRBJ2-1|TRBV27|.|.
CASSEYYNEQFF
TGTGCCAGCAGTGAGTACTACAATGAGCAGTTCTTC
>13|TRBJ1-2|TRBV29-1|.|.
CSVEDNDRTGYTF
TGCAGCGTTGAAGATAACGACAGGACTGGCTACACCTTC
>15|TRBJ2-7|TRBV7-2|TRBD1|.
CASSFGQGRTYEQYF
TGTGCCAGCAGCTTCGGACAGGGGAGGACCTACGAGCAGTACTTC
>14|TRBJ2-7|TRBV6-1|TRBD2|.
CASSAGGASYEQYF
TGTGCCAGCAGTGCCGGGGGGGCCTCCTACGAGCAGTACTTC
>15|TRBJ1-5|TRBV7-9|TRBD1|.
CASSLTGAANQPQHF
TGTGCCAGCAGCTTGACAGGGGCCGCCAATCAGCCCCAGCATTTT
>16|TRBJ2-7|TRBV5-1|TRBD2|.
CASSYDGSGTSFEQYF
TGCGCCAGCAGTTATGACGGGTCCGGGACTAGTTTCGAGCAGTACTTC
>15|TRBJ1-4|TRBV6-1|TRBD1|.
CASRLRGGTNEKLFF
TGTGCCAGCAGGCTCAGGGGGGGAACTAATGAAAAACTGTTTTTT
>14|TRBJ2-2|TRBV6-5|.|.
CASTGGRVAGELFF
TGTGCCAGCACGGGGGGCAGGGTAGCCGGGGAGCTGTTTTTT